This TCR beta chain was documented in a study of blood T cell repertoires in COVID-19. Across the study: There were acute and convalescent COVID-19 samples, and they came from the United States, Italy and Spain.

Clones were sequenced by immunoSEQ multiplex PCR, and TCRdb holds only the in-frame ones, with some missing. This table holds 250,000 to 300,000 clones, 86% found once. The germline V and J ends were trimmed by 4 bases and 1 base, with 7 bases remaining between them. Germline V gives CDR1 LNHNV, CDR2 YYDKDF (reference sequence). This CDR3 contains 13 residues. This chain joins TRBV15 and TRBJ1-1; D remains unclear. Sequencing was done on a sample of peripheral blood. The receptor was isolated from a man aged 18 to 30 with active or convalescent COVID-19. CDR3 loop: CATSIQKNTEAFF. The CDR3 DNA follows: TGTGCCACCAGCATACAGAAGAACACTGAAGCTTTCTTT.